The 7 T cell receptor beta chains below come from one sample, sequenced in a study of T-cell memory formation after mild COVID-19. One entry per CDR3 protein, called by TCRdb with MiXCR from the 5' RACE reads. The table shows some 29,000 distinct CDR3 sequences, with around 16% occurring only once. The sequenced material came from PBMCs or a T cell subset sorted from them (not recorded which). The receptors stem from an adult who had mild COVID-19 (a few samples of this study predate the infection). Cell type and time point are not known.

This clonotype came up many times. This chain connects TRBV6-5 to TRBJ2-3, with D perhaps TRBD1 (5 bases). The germline CDR1 and CDR2 sequences are MNHEY and SVGAGI. Trimming left V 4 bases short and J 1 base short, with 9 bases between. CDR3 size: 14 residues. This CDR3 is CASSSPTGTDTQYF. CDR3 sequence (DNA): TGTGCCAGCAGTTCCCCGACAGGCACAGATACGCAGTATTTT.

This clonotype was seen at least ten times. V gene TRBV12-3 or TRBV12-4 combines with J gene TRBJ2-2; D is unresolved. Trimming pared 1 base from V and 6 bases from J, leaving 9 bases between. This CDR3 is 14 amino acids long. The CDR3 loop reads CASSLDTPAGELFF. CDR3 bases: TGTGCCAGCAGTTTAGACACACCCGCCGGGGAGCTGTTTTTT.

This clonotype was observed at least ten times. The chain joins TRBV12-3 or TRBV12-4 to TRBJ1-3, with D possibly TRBD1 on 5 matching bases. The V gene lost 4 bases and the J gene lost 1 base, with 17 bases spanning the gap. The CDR3 has 17 residues. The CDR3 is CASSSGTWLRSGNTIYF. DNA for the CDR3: TGTGCCAGCAGTTCCGGGACCTGGCTTCGATCTGGAAACACCATATATTTT.

This clonotype is labeled as medium-sized (0.01 to 0.1%). V usage is TRBV12-3 or TRBV12-4 and J usage is TRBJ2-1; D tentatively fits TRBD1 or TRBD2 (5 bases each). Trimming left V 1 base short and J 6 bases short, with 16 bases between. The CDR3 consists of 16 residues. This CDR3 is CASSLEGESLINEQFF. CDR3 DNA: TGTGCCAGCAGTTTAGAAGGGGAGTCTCTCATCAATGAGCAGTTCTTC.

The chain is built from TRBV5-5 and TRBJ2-3, with 8 bases matching TRBD2. The ends lost 4 bases at V and 3 bases at J; junction bases unmatched: 13. The germline V gene has CDR1 SGHKS and CDR2 YYEKEE (reference sequence). The CDR3 runs to 17 residues. The CDR3 here is CASSPGTTGGRTDTQYF. The CDR3 DNA reads TGTGCCAGCAGCCCCGGGACGACGGGAGGGCGAACAGATACGCAGTATTTT. The variable domain in full, completed from reference TRBV5-5 and TRBJ2-3, reads DAGVTQSPTHLIKTRGQQVTLRCSPISGHKSVSWYQQVLGQGPQFIFQYYEKEERGRGNFPDRFSARQFPNYSSELNVNALLLGDSALYLCASSPGTTGGRTDTQYFGPGTRLTVL.

This clonotype was picked up many times. An end of the junction differs from the germline gene, which may be a read error. This chain uses TRBV7-7 with TRBJ2-5, with 13 positions matching TRBD2. This CDR3 has 16 residues. Germline lookup yields CDR1 SSHAT and CDR2 FNYEAQ (reference sequence). CDR3 sequence: CASSSTSGRAGETQYF. The DNA of the CDR3 is TGTGCTAGCAGCTCCACTAGCGGGAGGGCCGGAGAGACCCAGTACTTC. The whole variable domain, filled in from reference TRBV7-7 and TRBJ2-5, reads GAGVSQSPRYKVTKRGQDVTLRCDPISSHATLYWYQQALGQGPEFLTYFNYEAQPDKSGLPSDRFSAERPEGSISTLTIQRTEQRDSAMYRCASSSTSGRAGETQYFGPGTRLLVL.

The table lists this clonotype with many counts. The chain employs TRBV9 and TRBJ1-5; 8 nucleotides match TRBD1. Germline V gene data show CDR1 as SGDLS and CDR2 as YYNGEE. The V and J ends lost 3 bases and 5 bases, in that order; junction bases with no gene match: 16. This CDR3 region has 18 residues. This CDR3 reads CASSATGTGPFFDQPQHF. The CDR3 bases are TGTGCCAGCAGCGCCACCGGGACAGGCCCCTTTTTTGATCAGCCCCAGCATTTT.